A single sample gave rise to the 9 T cell receptor beta chains below, sequenced in a study of PD-1 blockade in classical Hodgkin lymphoma. The data were produced by immunoSEQ multiplex PCR, yet TCRdb's version contains in-frame clones alone and is incomplete. The sample records fewer than 75,000 clones, more than 75% being singletons. Relapse after autologous stem cell transplantation occurred in every patient, and brentuximab vedotin exposure varied. The sequencing used peripheral blood mononuclear cells (PBMCs), collected before the second cycle of nivolumab. These receptors all come from a human donor with classical Hodgkin lymphoma.

The chain has TRBV7-9 and TRBJ2-7; D may match TRBD1 or TRBD2 (5 bases each). V dropped 4 bases and J dropped 2 bases, with 9 bases sitting between them. The germline V gene encodes CDR1 SEHNR and CDR2 FQNEAQ (reference sequence). The CDR3 loop spans 13 amino acids. The CDR3: CASSSGRTYEQYF. CDR3 in DNA: TGTGCCAGCAGCTCGGGACGGACCTACGAGCAGTACTTC.

The J gene is TRBJ1-2, the V gene TRBV12-5, with D possibly being TRBD1 (5 bases). Trimming took 1 base from V and 6 from J, leaving 15 bases between them. CDR1 and CDR2 from the germline V gene are LGHNT and FRNRAP. There are 15 residues in the CDR3. CDR3 DNA: TGTGCTAGTGGTTTGGGGAGCCGGACAACGCATGGCTACACCTTC. It codes for CASGLGSRTTHGYTF.

V is TRBV5-1 and J is TRBJ2-7; D gene ambiguous. Trimming stripped 0 bases from V and 5 bases from J, with 12 bases between. The CDR3 extends over 14 amino acids. Germline assignment: CDR1 SGHRS and CDR2 YFSETQ. CDR3 in DNA: TGCGCCAGCAGCTTGGGGCCCCCCGACGACGAGCAGTACTTC. This encodes CASSLGPPDDEQYF.

The gene calls are TRBV19 and TRBJ1-5; D is uncertain. This CDR3 spans 13 amino acids. The germline gives CDR1 LNHDA, CDR2 SQIVND (reference sequence). V lost 6 bases and J 4 bases, leaving 10 bases between the germline ends. The CDR3: CASRTDGNQPQHF. CDR3 bases: TGTGCCAGTAGAACGGACGGAAATCAGCCCCAGCATTTT.

V gene TRBV6-5 combines with J gene TRBJ1-3; D is unclear. Germline CDR1 reads MNHEY; CDR2 reads SVGAGI. V shed 0 bases and J shed 4 bases, with 4 bases lying between them. CDR3 length: 13 amino acids. CDR3 sequence (DNA): TGTGCCAGCAGTTACTCGGCAGGAAACACCATATATTTT. This codes for CASSYSAGNTIYF.

V usage is TRBV5-1 and J usage is TRBJ2-5; possible D gene TRBD2, 6 bases. Germline values: CDR1 SGHRS, CDR2 YFSETQ. The CDR3 is 15 residues long. The V end lost 4 bases, the J end lost 3 bases, and 16 bases lay between the germline ends. The CDR3 DNA is TGCGCCAGCAGCCCCGGAGGAGGGGTGGAAGAGACCCAGTACTTC. This sequence encodes CASSPGGGVEETQYF. The full variable domain, in which reference TRBV5-1 and TRBJ2-5 provide the parts outside the CDR3, is KAGVTQTPRYLIKTRGQQVTLSCSPISGHRSVSWYQQTPGQGLQFLFEYFSETQRNKGNFPGRFSGRQFSNSRSEMNVSTLELGDSALYLCASSPGGGVEETQYFGPGTRLLVL.

This clone showed up just once. The chain recombines TRBV5-1 with TRBJ1-4; D not certain. Per the germline V gene, CDR1 is SGHRS and CDR2 is YFSETQ. This CDR3 contains 14 residues. The V end lost 2 bases, the J end lost 8 bases, and 13 bases lay between the germline ends. CDR3 sequence reads: CASSFGRGGEKLFF. In DNA, the CDR3 is TGCGCCAGCAGCTTCGGTCGAGGAGGGGAAAAACTGTTTTTT.

The V gene is TRBV29-1, the J gene TRBJ1-4, with TRBD1 identical over 7 bases. The length of the CDR3 is 18 residues. CDR1 and CDR2 from the germline V gene are SQVTM and ANQGSEA. V was pared by 0 bases and J by 7 bases, with 17 bases of the junction left unmatched. CDR3 amino acids: CSVEDTNDRDGRGEKLFF. DNA for the CDR3: TGCAGCGTTGAAGACACCAATGACAGGGATGGGAGGGGTGAAAAACTGTTTTTT. The whole variable domain, remainder taken from reference TRBV29-1 and TRBJ1-4, is SAVISQKPSRDICQRGTSLTIQCQVDSQVTMMFWYRQQPGQSLTLIATANQGSEATYESGFVIDKFPISRPNLTFSTLTVSNMSPEDSSIYLCSVEDTNDRDGRGEKLFFGSGTQLSVL.

This chain links TRBV7-6 with TRBJ2-7, with a weak D call TRBD1 (6 bases). The CDR3 runs 13 residues. The germline V gene encodes CDR1 SGHVS and CDR2 FNYEAQ. The germline V and J ends were trimmed by 1 base and 5 bases, with 9 bases remaining between them. The CDR3 DNA is TGTGCCAGCAGCTTAGACAGGGACCACGAGCAGTACTTC. The encoded protein is CASSLDRDHEQYF.